Following are 17 T cell receptor beta chains from one sample sequenced in a study of T cell responses to AZD1222 COVID-19 vaccine. Libraries were prepared by immunoSEQ multiplex PCR; TCRdb keeps only in-frame clonotypes and omits some of them. There are about 100,000 clones in the sample; about 93% occur only once, and approximately 22% lies in the top ten. The material sequenced was peripheral blood, taken on day 0 of AZD1222 vaccination. The receptor source for this set is an adult in good health.

The rearrangement joins TRBV6-5 to TRBJ1-4; D is possibly TRBD1 (6 bases). The germline gives CDR1 MNHEY, CDR2 SVGAGI. This CDR3 is 13 amino acids long. With 6 bases removed from V and 8 bases from J, the gap between germline ends came to 13 bases. The CDR3 DNA reads as TGTGCCAGCAGCCTCCAACAGGGAGAAAAACTGTTTTTT. Amino acid sequence: CASSLQQGEKLFF.

The chain is built from TRBV5-6 and TRBJ2-1; D is unclear. Germline CDR1 SGHDT, CDR2 YYEEEE. The V end was cut by 0 bases, the J end by 3 bases, with 22 bases between. The CDR3 is 19 amino acids. The CDR3 bases are TGTGCCAGCAGCTTGGCCGGTAATGTGTACGACCTACTCTACAATGAGCAGTTCTTC. It translates to CASSLAGNVYDLLYNEQFF.

The chain combines TRBV3-1 (or the pseudogene TRBV3-2) with TRBJ2-1; possible D gene TRBD2, 5 bases. Trimming removed 0 bases from V and 2 bases from J, with 14 bases in between. The V gene's germline CDR1 is LGHDT and CDR2 YNNKEL (reference sequence). This CDR3 spans 17 amino acids. CDR3 protein: CASSQDNPAATYNEQFF. In nucleotides, the CDR3 is TGTGCCAGCAGCCAAGATAATCCAGCGGCAACCTACAATGAGCAGTTCTTC.

The rearrangement uses TRBV3-1 (or the pseudogene TRBV3-2) and TRBJ1-4, with 9 bases identical to TRBD1. The V gene's germline CDR1 is LGHDT and CDR2 YNNKEL (reference sequence). The CDR3 length is 15 residues. V gave up 6 bases and J gave up 9 bases; unmatched junction bases: 11. The CDR3: CASSRTGGGGKKLFF. The CDR3, as DNA: TGTGCCAGCAGTCGAACAGGGGGCGGCGGGAAAAAACTGTTTTTT.

The genes are TRBV5-5 and TRBJ2-3, with unresolved D. The germline gives CDR1 SGHKS, CDR2 YYEKEE (reference sequence). With 4 bases removed from V and 2 bases from J, the gap between germline ends came to 8 bases. This CDR3 spans 13 amino acids. CDR3: CASSLGFTDTQYF. CDR3 nucleotides: TGTGCCAGCAGCCTGGGATTCACAGATACGCAGTATTTT.

The chain is built from TRBV27 and TRBJ2-7, with D perhaps TRBD2 (6 bases). Trimming removed 9 bases from V and 6 bases from J, with 18 bases in between. CDR1 is MNHEY, CDR2 SMNVEV, per germline (reference sequence). This CDR3 has 13 amino acids. The CDR3 sequence is CASARDSRSEQYF. The CDR3 DNA reads TGTGCCAGTGCTAGGGACTCCCGTTCCGAGCAGTACTTC.

The chain is built from TRBV19 and TRBJ1-1; D gene unclear. The germline V gene has CDR1 LNHDA and CDR2 SQIVND (reference sequence). The CDR3 extends over 14 amino acids. Deletions cut 1 base from V and 4 bases from J, with 10 bases between. CDR3 DNA: TGTGCCAGTAGTATAGTAAGGGATGGCACTGAAGCTTTCTTT. This codes for CASSIVRDGTEAFF.

The rearrangement joins TRBV6-5 to TRBJ1-1, with D uncertain. V lost 5 bases, J lost 3 bases, and 10 bases lay in between. The CDR3 consists of 13 residues. Germline V gene data show CDR1 as MNHEY and CDR2 as SVGAGI. CDR3 in amino acids: CASSTRRDTEAFF. In DNA form, the CDR3 reads TGTGCCAGCAGTACCCGACGGGACACTGAAGCTTTCTTT.

This chain uses TRBV27 with TRBJ2-1; 7 bases line up with TRBD2. The germline CDR1 and CDR2 sequences are MNHEY and SMNVEV (reference sequence). CDR3 length: 15 residues. J was trimmed by 3 bases and V by 3 bases; bases with no gene match: 5. This chain's CDR3 is CASSFAGVSYNEQFF. The CDR3 nucleotides are TGTGCCAGCAGTTTTGCGGGGGTAAGCTACAATGAGCAGTTCTTC.

In DNA form, the CDR3 reads TGTGCCAGCTCACGGGCGGGTGGCAATCAGCCCCAGCATTTT. Translated: CASSRAGGNQPQHF. The J gene is TRBJ1-5, the V gene TRBV18; D unresolved. The CDR3 extends over 14 amino acids. V dropped 4 bases and J dropped 2 bases, with 9 bases sitting between them. The V gene's germline CDR1 is KGHSH and CDR2 LQKENI.

The chain has TRBV5-1 and TRBJ2-7; 8 bases fit TRBD1. Germline CDR1 is SGHRS and CDR2 is YFSETQ. V was pared by 4 bases and J by 7 bases, with 10 bases of the junction left unmatched. CDR3 size: 14 residues. The CDR3 loop reads CASSGGQGVEEQYF. The CDR3 nucleotides are TGCGCCAGCAGCGGCGGACAGGGCGTAGAAGAGCAGTACTTC.

The chain recombines TRBV10-3 with TRBJ1-3; possible D gene TRBD1, 5 bases. CDR3 length equals 15 residues. Germline-derived CDR1 and CDR2 are ENHRY and SYGVKD. The ends were cut back, 4 bases at V and 0 bases at J, with 10 bases in the middle. The CDR3 here is CAISGGTLSGNTIYF. The DNA of the CDR3 is TGTGCCATCAGTGGGGGCACCCTCTCTGGAAACACCATATATTTT.

CDR3 amino acids: CASSFPGIYGYTF. The CDR3 bases are TGTGCCAGCAGCTTCCCAGGGATATATGGCTACACCTTC. This chain connects TRBV7-2 to TRBJ1-2, with D possibly TRBD1 on 5 matching bases. Germline V CDR1 and CDR2: SGHTA, FQGNSA. The CDR3 extends over 13 amino acids. V lost 3 bases to trimming and J lost 5 bases, with 10 bases between them.

The chain recombines TRBV24-1 with TRBJ2-2, with a tentative D call TRBD1 (6 bases). There are 16 residues in the CDR3. The germline V gene encodes CDR1 KGHDR and CDR2 SFDVKD. Deletions cut 3 bases from V and 6 bases from J, with 16 bases between. The CDR3 region is CATSDGGRERPGELFF. Here the CDR3 DNA reads TGTGCCACCAGTGATGGGGGCAGGGAACGGCCCGGGGAGCTGTTTTTT.

The chain uses TRBV11-3 and TRBJ2-3; D is ambiguous. Germline V lookup: CDR1 SGHNT, CDR2 YENEEA. There are 14 residues in the CDR3. V was clipped by 0 bases and J by 9 bases, with 13 bases between them. CDR3 region: CASSLDRLSVTQYF. In DNA form, the CDR3 reads TGTGCCAGCAGCTTAGATCGGCTTTCGGTGACGCAGTATTTT.

V is TRBV5-1 and J is TRBJ1-1, with D hard to call. Looked up from germline, CDR1 is SGHRS and CDR2 is YFSETQ. With 0 bases removed from V and 1 base from J, the gap between germline ends came to 13 bases. This CDR3 region has 16 residues. The CDR3 protein is CASSLASLRGNTEAFF. The CDR3 DNA is TGCGCCAGCAGCTTGGCTTCTCTCCGAGGGAACACTGAAGCTTTCTTT.

The chain combines TRBV13 with TRBJ2-2; TRBD2 matches at 7 bases. This CDR3 is 17 amino acids long. Germline CDR1 and CDR2: PRHDT and FYEKMQ (reference sequence). V trimming: 0 bases; J trimming: 3 bases; junction bases outside the gene matches: 7. The CDR3 reads CASSLGGSSGDTGELFF. Written as DNA, the CDR3 is TGTGCCAGCAGCTTAGGTGGGTCTAGCGGTGACACCGGGGAGCTGTTTTTT. Supplemented by reference TRBV13 and TRBJ2-2, the full variable domain reads AAGVIQSPRHLIKEKRETATLKCYPIPRHDTVYWYQQGPGQDPQFLISFYEKMQSDKGSIPDRFSAQQFSDYHSELNMSSLELGDSALYFCASSLGGSSGDTGELFFGEGSRLTVL.